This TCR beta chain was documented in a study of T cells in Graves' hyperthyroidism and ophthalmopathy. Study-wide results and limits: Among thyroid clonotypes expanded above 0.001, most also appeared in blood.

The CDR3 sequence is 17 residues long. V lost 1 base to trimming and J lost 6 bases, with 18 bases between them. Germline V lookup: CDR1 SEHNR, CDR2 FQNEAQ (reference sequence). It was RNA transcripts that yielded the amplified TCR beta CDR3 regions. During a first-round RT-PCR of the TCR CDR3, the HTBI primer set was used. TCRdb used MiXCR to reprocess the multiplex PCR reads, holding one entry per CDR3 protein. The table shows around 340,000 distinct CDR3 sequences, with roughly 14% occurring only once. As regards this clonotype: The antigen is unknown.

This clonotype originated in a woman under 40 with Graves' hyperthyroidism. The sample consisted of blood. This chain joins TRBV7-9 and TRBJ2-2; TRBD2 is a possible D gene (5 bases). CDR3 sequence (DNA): TGTGCCAGCAGCTTAGGAAGGCCGAGGGTCACTGCCGGGGAGCTGTTTTTT. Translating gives CASSLGRPRVTAGELFF.